A selection of T cell receptor beta chains follows, all from one sample in a study of blood T cell repertoires in COVID-19. Method: immunoSEQ multiplex PCR; TCRdb's copy keeps in-frame clones and lacks some. Of 250,000 to 400,000 clones listed, 88% are singletons. The sequenced material came from peripheral blood. All receptors derive from a woman in her twenties or thirties with COVID-19, enrolled during active disease. Both conserved end residues are part of each CDR3. The D gene is left open where the match is weak. Size values are once, few and many counts, or a class for expanded clones, and some rows have none.

clone size	D gene	V gene	J gene	CDR3 DNA	CDR3 protein
-	TRBD1	TRBV7-3	TRBJ1-1	TGTGCCAGCAGCTTAACGCGGGGACAGGTCGAAGGAGCTTTCTTT	CASSLTRGQVEGAFF
-	TRBD1	TRBV2	TRBJ1-4	TGTGCCAGCACCAAGGACAGGGGGCAGGAAAAACTGTTTTTT	CASTKDRGQEKLFF
-	TRBD2	TRBV6-6	TRBJ2-1	TGTGCCAGCAGTTACCTGTCTAGCGGGAACAATGAGCAGTTCTTC	CASSYLSSGNNEQFF
-	-	TRBV7-2	TRBJ1-5	TGTGCCAGCAGCCCCGACAGGACCGAGGGGCGGCCCCAGCATTTT	CASSPDRTEGRPQHF
-	TRBD1	TRBV5-1	TRBJ1-2	TGCGCCAGCAGTAAGACAGGGGGAGGCTACACCTTC	CASSKTGGGYTF
-	TRBD1	TRBV24-1	TRBJ1-1	TGTGCCACCAGTGACCCCGGGACAGCCAAAGCTTTCTTT	CATSDPGTAKAFF
-	-	TRBV4-2	TRBJ1-2	TGTGCCAGCAGCCCAGGGATAGGAGCCTGGGGCTACACCTTC	CASSPGIGAWGYTF
-	-	TRBV2	TRBJ2-1	TGTGCCAGCAGTGAAAAGAGCTCCTACAATGAGCAGTTCTTC	CASSEKSSYNEQFF
-	-	TRBV18	TRBJ2-7	TGTGCCAGCTCCCGGACAGCAGACGAGCAGTACTTC	CASSRTADEQYF
-	-	TRBV19	TRBJ2-4	TGTGCCAGTCGGACAGCTGACATTCAGTACTTC	CASRTADIQYF
-	-	TRBV14	TRBJ1-1	TGTGCCAGCAGCCAGTGGAGGAACACTGAAGCTTTCTTT	CASSQWRNTEAFF
-	TRBD1	TRBV5-1	TRBJ1-5	TGCGCCAGCAGCTCCGGGACAGGGAAGGGCCAGCCCCAGCATTTT	CASSSGTGKGQPQHF
-	TRBD2	TRBV7-3	TRBJ2-3	TGTGCCAGCAGCTCGGGGACTAGCGGGGGCGCAGATACGCAGTATTTT	CASSSGTSGGADTQYF
-	TRBD1	TRBV6-5	TRBJ2-1	TGTGCCAGCACCCGGGCTGGGACAGGGGGCGAGCAGTTCTTC	CASTRAGTGGEQFF
-	-	TRBV5-4	TRBJ2-1	TGTGCCAGCAGCGTGGACATTTCTAGCTCCTACAATGAGCAGTTCTTC	CASSVDISSSYNEQFF
once	-	TRBV7-2	TRBJ1-5	TGTGCCAGCAGCCCCCAGACAGGAAGCAATCAGCCCCAGCATTTT	CASSPQTGSNQPQHF
-	-	TRBV11-3	TRBJ2-2	TGTGCCAGCAGCTTTGGGAGCACCGGGGAGCTGTTTTTT	CASSFGSTGELFF
-	TRBD1	TRBV7-9	TRBJ2-7	TGTGCCAGCAGCTGGACAGGGGGCTACGAGCAGTACTTC	CASSWTGGYEQYF
-	-	TRBV7-2	TRBJ1-5	TGTGCCAGCAGCCGGCCTTCGGGGGGTAGTAATCAGCCCCAGCATTTT	CASSRPSGGSNQPQHF